Sequencing of this T cell receptor beta chain was carried out in a study of T cells in Graves' hyperthyroidism and ophthalmopathy. In the case of this clonotype: Its antigen is still unknown.

General study results and limits: Blood also showed most of the thyroid clonotypes that were expanded above 0.001.

Stable Graves' hyperthyroidism meant no ophthalmopathy progression within 18 months. The study enrolled patients aged 18 to 65 with newly diagnosed hyperthyroidism of under 2 months' duration. Germline lookup yields CDR1 DFQATT and CDR2 SNEGSKA (reference sequence). The CDR3 has 16 amino acids. V was pared by 6 bases and J by 1 base, with 5 bases of the junction left unmatched. Template material for amplifying TCR beta CDR3 regions consisted of RNA transcripts. TCR CDR3 regions were first amplified by RT-PCR with HTBI primers. TCRdb used MiXCR to reprocess the multiplex PCR reads, holding one entry per CDR3 protein. The table lists 600,000 or so distinct CDR3 sequences, 15% to 20% of them singletons.

The clonotype was recovered from a woman in her thirties with Graves' hyperthyroidism. Input material: blood. The J gene is TRBJ2-6, the V gene TRBV20-1; 11 bases align to TRBD2. CDR3 in amino acids: CSAHTSGGSGANVLTF. In DNA, the CDR3 is TGCAGTGCCCATACTAGCGGGGGATCTGGGGCCAACGTCCTGACTTTC.